These 9 T cell receptor beta chains were all obtained from the same sample, sequenced in a study of Ad26.COV2.S vaccination and SARS-CoV-2 variants. Treatment: 15 to 20 received Ad26.COV2.S at low or high dose, single or two shots; 5 received placebo; per-sample allocation not given. Samples analyzed were those drawn on day 63 after the first vaccine or placebo injection. Some clones are missing from TCRdb's copy, which holds only in-frame ones; the method was immunoSEQ multiplex PCR. The sample shows a few hundred thousand clones, 90% of them seen only once. The sequences come from peripheral blood, collected in a trial of Ad26.COV2.S vaccine versus placebo. These receptors were taken from a person between 18 and 60 years old who received the Ad26.COV2.S COVID-19 vaccine or a placebo.

V and J are TRBV28 and TRBJ1-2; D unresolved. This CDR3 has 12 amino acids. The germline V gene has CDR1 MDHEN and CDR2 SYDVKM. V gave up 10 bases and J gave up 8 bases, with 17 bases separating them. In DNA, the CDR3 is TGTGCCATCTCCGGGCCCAGCCGAGGCTACACCTTC. This encodes CAISGPSRGYTF.

The chain joins TRBV5-1 to TRBJ2-3, with TRBD2 identical over 11 bases. There are 15 residues in the CDR3. Trimming at V came to 3 bases and at J to 5 bases, leaving 5 bases not matched to a gene. CDR1 and CDR2 (germline): SGHRS, YFSETQ. Written as DNA, the CDR3 is TGCGCCAGCAGCTCACCACTAGCGGGAGTAGATACGCAGTATTTT. It is translated as CASSSPLAGVDTQYF. Using reference TRBV5-1 and TRBJ2-3 for the parts outside the CDR3, the full variable domain is KAGVTQTPRYLIKTRGQQVTLSCSPISGHRSVSWYQQTPGQGLQFLFEYFSETQRNKGNFPGRFSGRQFSNSRSEMNVSTLELGDSALYLCASSSPLAGVDTQYFGPGTRLTVL.

The V gene is TRBV5-1, the J gene TRBJ2-1; TRBD2 matches at 14 bases. Germline CDR1 is SGHRS and CDR2 is YFSETQ. The CDR3 is made up of 17 amino acids. V lost 2 bases to trimming and J lost 7 bases; unmatched junction nucleotides: 8. The CDR3 protein is CASSLDSGLAGVNEQFF. The CDR3, as DNA: TGCGCCAGCAGCTTAGACTCGGGACTAGCGGGAGTTAATGAGCAGTTCTTC. The entire variable domain, with the rest obtained from reference TRBV5-1 and TRBJ2-1, is as follows: KAGVTQTPRYLIKTRGQQVTLSCSPISGHRSVSWYQQTPGQGLQFLFEYFSETQRNKGNFPGRFSGRQFSNSRSEMNVSTLELGDSALYLCASSLDSGLAGVNEQFFGPGTRLTVL.

The gene calls are TRBV10-3 and TRBJ2-7; TRBD1 might be the D (6 bases). The CDR3 covers 14 residues. V was clipped by 6 bases and J by 2 bases, with 14 bases between them. Looked up from germline, CDR1 is ENHRY and CDR2 is SYGVKD. CDR3 DNA sequence: TGTGCCATCAGGGCCGCAGGGGCAGCCTACGAGCAGTACTTC. It translates to CAIRAAGAAYEQYF.

The DNA for the CDR3 is TGTGCCAGTAGTAGTGACAGTCATGACACTGAAGCTTTCTTT. This codes for CASSSDSHDTEAFF. V usage is TRBV19 and J usage is TRBJ1-1; possible D gene TRBD1, 5 bases. V lost 4 bases to trimming and J lost 3 bases, with 12 bases between them. This CDR3 has 14 residues. CDR1 LNHDA and CDR2 SQIVND come from the germline V gene (reference sequence).

The chain uses TRBV6-5 and TRBJ2-7; D gene ambiguous. Trimming cost V 2 bases and J 0 bases, with 11 bases left between them. The CDR3 totals 15 residues. In germline, CDR1 is MNHEY, CDR2 SVGAGI. In DNA, the CDR3 is TGTGCCAGCAGTTACACCCCCCATAGCTCCTACGAGCAGTACTTC. As protein: CASSYTPHSSYEQYF.

V and J are TRBV20-1 and TRBJ1-4, with 9 bases lining up with TRBD1. Per germline, CDR1 DFQATT and CDR2 SNEGSKA (reference sequence). CDR3 size: 14 residues. V was clipped by 3 bases and J by 10 bases; unmatched bases: 9. The CDR3 loop reads CSASPGTGLRKLFF. CDR3 nucleotide sequence: TGCAGTGCTAGTCCCGGGACAGGGCTCAGAAAACTGTTTTTT.

The chain recombines TRBV7-2 with TRBJ2-7, with 13 bases aligning to TRBD2. Germline values: CDR1 SGHTA, CDR2 FQGNSA. V lost 2 bases, J lost 4 bases, and 5 bases stayed unmatched. CDR3 length: 16 residues. CDR3 coding DNA: TGTGCCAGCAGCTTACCAAGGACTAGCGGGAGTTACGAGCAGTACTTC. Translation: CASSLPRTSGSYEQYF.

Concerning this clone itself: The same CDR3 can be traced to other DNA sequences in this sample. This rearrangement joins TRBV12-3 or TRBV12-4 to TRBJ2-3; D unclear. Trimming took 1 base from V and 5 from J, leaving 1 base between them. The CDR3 extends over 11 amino acids. This CDR3 reads CASSLGDTQYF. The CDR3 nucleotides read TGTGCCAGCAGTTTAGGAGATACGCAGTATTTT.